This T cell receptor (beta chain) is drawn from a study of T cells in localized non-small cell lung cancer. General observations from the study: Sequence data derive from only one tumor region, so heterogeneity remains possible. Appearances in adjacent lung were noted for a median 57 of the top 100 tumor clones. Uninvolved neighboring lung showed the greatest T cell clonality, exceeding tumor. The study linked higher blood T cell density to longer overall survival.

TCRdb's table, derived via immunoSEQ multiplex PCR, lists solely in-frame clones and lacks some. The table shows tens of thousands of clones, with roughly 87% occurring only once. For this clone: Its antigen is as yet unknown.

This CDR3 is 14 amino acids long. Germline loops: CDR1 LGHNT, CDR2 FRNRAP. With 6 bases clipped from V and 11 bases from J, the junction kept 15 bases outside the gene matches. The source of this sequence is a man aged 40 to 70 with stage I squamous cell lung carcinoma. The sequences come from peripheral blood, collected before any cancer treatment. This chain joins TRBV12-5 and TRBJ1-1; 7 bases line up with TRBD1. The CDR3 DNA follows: TGTGCTAGTGGCCCGGGACAGCCCCAACAGGTTGCTTTCTTT. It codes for CASGPGQPQQVAFF.